These 23 T cell receptor beta chains originate from one sample sequenced in a study of blood T cell repertoires in COVID-19. Method: immunoSEQ multiplex PCR; TCRdb's copy keeps in-frame clones and lacks some. This table has roughly 250,000 clones, around nine tenths appearing once. The material sequenced was peripheral blood. Every receptor here comes from a woman aged 35 to 49 who had recovered from COVID-19.

The chain carries TRBV6-6 and TRBJ1-1; the D gene is possibly TRBD1 (5 bases). V lost 8 bases and J lost 0, with 16 bases in between. The germline V gene encodes CDR1 MNHNY and CDR2 SVGAGI (reference sequence). The length of the CDR3 is 15 residues. CDR3 in DNA: TGTGCCAGCCTCCCCAGGGCCCCCATGAACACTGAAGCTTTCTTT. This encodes CASLPRAPMNTEAFF.

This chain links TRBV2 with TRBJ1-2; no definite D call. Trimming took 5 bases from V and 0 from J, leaving 7 bases between them. Germline lookup yields CDR1 SNHLY and CDR2 FYNNEI. CDR3 length equals 13 residues. CDR3 nucleotides: TGTGCCAGCAGTCCTTCTACTAACTATGGCTACACCTTC. Encoded protein: CASSPSTNYGYTF. Filled out from reference TRBV2 and TRBJ1-2, the complete variable domain reads EPEVTQTPSHQVTQMGQEVILRCVPISNHLYFYWYRQILGQKVEFLVSFYNNEISEKSEIFDDQFSVERPDGSNFTLKIRSTKLEDSAMYFCASSPSTNYGYTFGSGTRLTVV.

This clone has a single count. J is TRBJ2-1 and V is TRBV6-5; weak D call: TRBD1 (5 bases). This CDR3 is built from 12 residues. Per germline, CDR1 MNHEY and CDR2 SVGAGI. The V and J ends lost 6 bases and 8 bases respectively, with 11 bases between them. Here the CDR3 reads CASSATRDEQFF. CDR3 bases: TGTGCCAGCAGCGCAACCAGGGATGAGCAGTTCTTC.

V is TRBV24-1 and J is TRBJ2-5, with D possibly matching TRBD1 (5 bases). The CDR3 has 14 amino acids. V dropped 2 bases and J dropped 3 bases, with 9 bases sitting between them. CDR1 and CDR2 from the germline V gene are KGHDR and SFDVKD. CDR3 sequence (DNA): TGTGCCACCAGTGATTCCAGGGCAAAAGAGACCCAGTACTTC. It translates to CATSDSRAKETQYF.

The V call is TRBV2, the J call TRBJ2-7, with D hard to call. V shed 3 bases and J shed 1 base, with 7 bases lying between them. Germline lookup yields CDR1 SNHLY and CDR2 FYNNEI. The CDR3 contains 13 residues. For the CDR3, the DNA is TGTGCCAGCAGTGAGATGAGATCCTACGAGCAGTACTTC. It yields the protein CASSEMRSYEQYF.

For the CDR3, the DNA is TGTGCCAGCAGCCCAACCCCGGGACAGGGGGTATCTGGGGCCAACGTCCTGACTTTC. Translating gives CASSPTPGQGVSGANVLTF. V and J are TRBV3-1 (or the pseudogene TRBV3-2) and TRBJ2-6, with 11 bases lining up with TRBD1. The V and J ends lost 4 bases and 1 base, in that order; junction bases with no gene match: 9. CDR1 LGHDT and CDR2 YNNKEL come from the germline V gene (reference sequence). This CDR3 spans 19 amino acids.

This rearrangement joins TRBV7-8 to TRBJ2-7, with 7 bases identical to TRBD2. Germline-derived CDR1 and CDR2 are SGHVS and FQNEAQ. The CDR3 is made up of 15 amino acids. J gave up 6 bases and V 0 bases, and 8 bases lay outside the gene matches. The CDR3 coding sequence is TGTGCCAGCAGCTTAGCGCGCGGGGGTACGGCCGAGCAGTACTTC. Its protein is CASSLARGGTAEQYF. The full variable domain, rest sourced from reference TRBV7-8 and TRBJ2-7, is GAGVSQSPRYKVAKRGQDVALRCDPISGHVSLFWYQQALGQGPEFLTYFQNEAQLDKSGLPSDRFFAERPEGSVSTLKIQRTQQEDSAVYLCASSLARGGTAEQYFGPGTRLTVT.

The rearrangement links TRBV4-2 to TRBJ1-2; D possibly corresponds to TRBD1 (5 bases). This CDR3 has 12 residues. Trimming cost V 1 base and J 8 bases, with 8 bases left between them. Germline V gene sequence: CDR1 LGHNA, CDR2 YNFKEQ. CDR3 coding DNA: TGTGCCAGCAGCCAAGGGGACTTGGGCTACACCTTC. Translated, it gives CASSQGDLGYTF.

The genes are TRBV30 and TRBJ1-3; D ambiguous. In germline, CDR1 is GTSNPN, CDR2 SVGIG (reference sequence). The V end lost 0 bases, the J end lost 0 bases, and 3 bases lay between the germline ends. The CDR3 is 13 amino acids. This chain's CDR3 is CAWSVASGNTIYF. The CDR3, as DNA: TGTGCCTGGAGTGTAGCCTCTGGAAACACCATATATTTT.

The rearrangement uses TRBV7-2 and TRBJ2-7, with 10 positions matching TRBD2. Germline V gene sequence: CDR1 SGHTA, CDR2 FQGNSA. The CDR3 is 16 amino acids. The V gene end was trimmed by 0 bases and the J gene end by 2 bases; junction bases not matched to a gene: 4. The CDR3 protein is CASSLARTSGAYEQYF. The CDR3 nucleotides read TGTGCCAGCAGCTTAGCTCGGACTAGCGGCGCCTACGAGCAGTACTTC. Complete variable domain (other parts from reference TRBV7-2 and TRBJ2-7): GAGVSQSPSNKVTEKGKDVELRCDPISGHTALYWYRQSLGQGLEFLIYFQGNSAPDKSGLPSDRFSAERTGGSVSTLTIQRTQQEDSAVYLCASSLARTSGAYEQYFGPGTRLTVT.

J is TRBJ2-1 and V is TRBV7-2, with 8 bases aligning to TRBD2. CDR3 length equals 15 residues. The germline V gene encodes CDR1 SGHTA and CDR2 FQGNSA. Unmatched junction bases numbered 6, after V lost 5 bases and J lost 3 bases. This CDR3 is CASSRTSGNYNEQFF. The CDR3 DNA sequence: TGTGCCAGCAGCAGAACTAGCGGAAACTACAATGAGCAGTTCTTC.

The chain is built from TRBV7-2 and TRBJ1-6, with 7 bases identical to TRBD1. V lost 5 bases and J lost 3; bases outside the gene matches: 4. The CDR3 consists of 15 residues. Per the germline V gene, CDR1 is SGHTA and CDR2 is FQGNSA. Here the CDR3 reads CASSLQGSYNSPLHF. In DNA, the CDR3 is TGTGCCAGCAGCCTACAGGGGAGCTATAATTCACCCCTCCACTTT.

This chain uses TRBV4-3 with TRBJ1-4, with D perhaps matching TRBD1 (6 bases). This CDR3 contains 16 residues. CDR1 is LGHNA, CDR2 YSLEER, per germline. V gave up 0 bases and J gave up 7 bases, with 15 bases separating them. CDR3 nucleotide sequence: TGCGCCAGCAGCCAAGATCAGGGGCGGTTGGGTGAAAAACTGTTTTTT. The encoded protein is CASSQDQGRLGEKLFF.

The chain uses TRBV6-2 or TRBV6-3 and TRBJ2-5, with TRBD1 matching 7 bases. Germline lookup yields CDR1 MNHEY and CDR2 SVGEGT. This CDR3 contains 14 residues. V lost 5 bases to trimming and J lost 2 bases; unmatched junction nucleotides: 5. Here the CDR3 DNA reads TGTGCCAGCAGTCGACAGGGTATACAAGAGACCCAGTACTTC. It yields the protein CASSRQGIQETQYF.

The chain uses TRBV28 and TRBJ1-2; 10 bases map to TRBD1. The CDR3 contains 15 residues. The germline V gene has CDR1 MDHEN and CDR2 SYDVKM. J gave up 7 bases and V 2 bases, and 7 bases lay outside the gene matches. This CDR3 is CASSLSATGGRGYTF. The CDR3 nucleotides read TGTGCCAGCAGTTTAAGCGCGACAGGGGGCCGTGGCTACACCTTC.

This sequence joins TRBV21-1 and TRBJ2-2; TRBD2 was called by the table and not checked on the DNA. TRBV21-1 is a documented pseudogene. The CDR3 covers 17 residues. The DNA of the CDR3 is TGTGCCACCATCACAGGGGCCGGGACTAGCGGCGGCGGGGAGCTGTTTTTT. Translation gives CATITGAGTSGGGELFF.

This clone came up a few times. The chain links TRBV7-9 to TRBJ2-2, with D perhaps TRBD1 (5 bases). The CDR3 contains 14 residues. Germline loops: CDR1 SEHNR, CDR2 FQNEAQ (reference sequence). V was trimmed by 11 bases and J by 5 bases, leaving 18 bases between them. CDR3: CAYLGRVVTGELFF. CDR3 coding DNA: TGTGCCTATCTGGGCAGGGTCGTTACCGGGGAGCTGTTTTTT.

The rearrangement uses TRBV5-1 and TRBJ2-2, with 7 bases aligning to TRBD2. The trim removed 6 bases at V and 0 bases at J, leaving 5 bases unmatched. Per germline, CDR1 SGHRS and CDR2 YFSETQ. This CDR3 comprises 15 residues. CDR3 residues: CASTPGGTNTGELFF. CDR3 sequence (DNA): TGCGCCAGCACCCCGGGGGGTACGAACACCGGGGAGCTGTTTTTT.

Only a few counts were recorded for this clone. The chain employs TRBV30 and TRBJ2-7; 8 nucleotides match TRBD1. After removal of 1 base from V and 13 bases from J, the junction contained 6 bases not matched to a gene. Germline V gene sequence: CDR1 GTSNPN, CDR2 SVGIG (reference sequence). The CDR3 spans 11 residues. In DNA form, the CDR3 reads TGTGCCTGGAGTGGGGACAGGATTCCTTACTTC. It translates to CAWSGDRIPYF.

This rearrangement joins TRBV10-3 to TRBJ2-6, with 8 bases aligning to TRBD1. Trimming cost V 6 bases and J 2 bases; bases outside gene matches: 9. The CDR3 runs 17 residues. The germline V gene has CDR1 ENHRY and CDR2 SYGVKD. The CDR3 DNA reads TGTGCCATCAGGGACGGACAGGGAGCTCCTGGGGCCAACGTCCTGACTTTC. This gives the protein CAIRDGQGAPGANVLTF.

J is TRBJ2-2 and V is TRBV13; TRBD1 aligns across 9 bases. The CDR3 spans 16 residues. V lost 3 bases, J lost 6 bases, and 8 bases stayed unmatched. The germline V gene has CDR1 PRHDT and CDR2 FYEKMQ (reference sequence). The CDR3 DNA is TGTGCCAGCAGCTTTTTAGGTACAGGGGGCCCCGGGGAGCTGTTTTTT. The encoded protein is CASSFLGTGGPGELFF.

V gene TRBV9 combines with J gene TRBJ2-1; possibly TRBD2 for D (6 bases). The CDR3 extends over 15 amino acids. Per the germline V gene, CDR1 is SGDLS and CDR2 is YYNGEE. Trimming took 4 bases from V and 8 from J, leaving 19 bases between them. The CDR3 DNA is TGTGCCAGCAGCAAGATGGAGGGAGGAGGGTATGAGCAGTTCTTC. Translation: CASSKMEGGGYEQFF.

This chain links TRBV2 with TRBJ1-5, with D unresolved. Per the germline V gene, CDR1 is SNHLY and CDR2 is FYNNEI. The CDR3 runs 14 residues. The germline V and J ends were trimmed by 1 base and 6 bases, with 10 bases remaining between them. The CDR3 DNA is TGTGCCAGCAGTGAAGAACGAGGGAGTCAGCCCCAGCATTTT. This encodes CASSEERGSQPQHF.